This T cell receptor beta chain was sequenced during a study of T cell responses to AZD1222 COVID-19 vaccine (dated by TCRdb to 2020 to 2022). The study in broad terms: AZD1222 recipients given second doses at about 4 weeks or at about 12 weeks were pooled, since spike-specific TCR depth and breadth were not found to differ between the two schedules. Enrollment into the trials was organized by age into subgroups of 18-55, 56-69 and 70-plus years, and those subgroups contained roughly 150, 30 and 60 TCR-sequenced participants, respectively. A total of approximately 250 trial participants underwent TCR sequencing, of whom approximately 200 had received two doses of AZD1222 and roughly 26 had received two doses of the MenACWY control vaccine.

General findings and caveats noted by the study authors: Because no day 14 peak-response samples were available, repertoires were characterized only after the peak T cell response. After two AZD1222 doses, spike-specific TCR breadth and depth were significantly higher than at day 0 and than in MenACWY recipients. Conclusions about previously exposed vaccinees were limited because only six AZD1222 recipients were SARS-CoV-2 seropositive at baseline. The whole spike protein was spanned by vaccine-associated CD4 TCRs, and dominant responses were seen in regions 160-218 and 743-854. Reportedly, close to half of the unique spike-specific TCRs recognized epitopes lying outside the regions that are mutated in the B.1.351 and B.1.1.7 variants. Participants were mostly white British, with more females than males. The authors suggested clonal diversity may have been underestimated. In the small 56-69-year group, the increase in depth fell short of significance, most likely because of low power.

The time point label on this specimen signifies: baseline before first vaccination. The vaccinee samples were drawn from two UK trials, COV001 and COV002, one of which was a single-blind randomized controlled phase 2/3 trial testing AZD1222 (ChAdOx1 nCoV-19) in healthy adults. Trial participant PBMC samples were collected at day 0 and day 28 after the second dose for TCRbeta chain sequencing. V gives up 5 bases and J gives up 4 bases, and the segment between their germline ends measures 17 bases. From the cysteine up to the phenylalanine, the CDR3 has a length of 15 residues. Just the 45-base CDR3 DNA is kept, in frame starting at base 1. Sequences SGHTA (CDR1) and FQGNSA (CDR2) are obtained from the germline V gene. The CDR3 regions of human TCRbeta chains were subjected to immunosequencing. The authors' analysis ran thus. Repertoire TCRs were matched against a reference library of SARS-CoV-2-specific TCRs generated with the MIRA antigen-specificity platform. Breadth meant the fraction of unique TCRs that were SARS-CoV-2-associated, whereas depth meant the fraction of total T cells that were SARS-CoV-2-associated. Each spike-specific TCR was assigned to its reactive spike region and to a CD4 or CD8 class using the MIRA data. Log10-transformed breadth and depth values were compared by one-way ANOVA with Sidak's multiple comparisons tests. This is the immuneACCESS table as TCRdb keeps it, with only in-frame sequences that have V and J called. A part of the clones is gone; compared with another copy, unresolved V genes explain less than half, and the rest is unexplained. The D gene and trimming were derived from the DNA, and the V and J assignments and clone size from that table. This sample lists around 150,000 clones; around nine tenths were detected once. The ten largest account for 5% of the sample.

Note on this clone: Its antigen is not yet known. No much larger clonotype is one base removed from it; base qualities were not supplied.

The V and J segments used are TRBV7-2 and TRBJ1-1; the D gene is possibly TRBD1, with 6 bases matching. The sample in question was peripheral blood, obtained on day 0 of AZD1222 vaccination. This receptor was obtained from an adult in good health. In nucleotides, the sequence is TGTGCCAGCAGCAGATTCCGACAGGAGGCCACTGAAGCTTTCTTT. Translated, it reads CASSRFRQEATEAFF.